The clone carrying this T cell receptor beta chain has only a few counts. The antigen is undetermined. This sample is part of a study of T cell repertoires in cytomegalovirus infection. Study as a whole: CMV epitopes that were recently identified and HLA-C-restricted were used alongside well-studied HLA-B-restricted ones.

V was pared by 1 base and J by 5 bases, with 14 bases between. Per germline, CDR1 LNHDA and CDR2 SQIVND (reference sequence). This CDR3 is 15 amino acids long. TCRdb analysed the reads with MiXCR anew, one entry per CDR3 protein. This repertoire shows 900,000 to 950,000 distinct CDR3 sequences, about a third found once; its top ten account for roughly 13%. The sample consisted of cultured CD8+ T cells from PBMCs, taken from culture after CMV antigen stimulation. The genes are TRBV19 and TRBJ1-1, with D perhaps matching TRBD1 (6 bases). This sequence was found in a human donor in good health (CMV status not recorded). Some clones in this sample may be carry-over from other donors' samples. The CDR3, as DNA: TGTGCCAGTAGTATAGTGGCAGGGGTGGGGACTGAAGCTTTCTTT. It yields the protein CASSIVAGVGTEAFF.